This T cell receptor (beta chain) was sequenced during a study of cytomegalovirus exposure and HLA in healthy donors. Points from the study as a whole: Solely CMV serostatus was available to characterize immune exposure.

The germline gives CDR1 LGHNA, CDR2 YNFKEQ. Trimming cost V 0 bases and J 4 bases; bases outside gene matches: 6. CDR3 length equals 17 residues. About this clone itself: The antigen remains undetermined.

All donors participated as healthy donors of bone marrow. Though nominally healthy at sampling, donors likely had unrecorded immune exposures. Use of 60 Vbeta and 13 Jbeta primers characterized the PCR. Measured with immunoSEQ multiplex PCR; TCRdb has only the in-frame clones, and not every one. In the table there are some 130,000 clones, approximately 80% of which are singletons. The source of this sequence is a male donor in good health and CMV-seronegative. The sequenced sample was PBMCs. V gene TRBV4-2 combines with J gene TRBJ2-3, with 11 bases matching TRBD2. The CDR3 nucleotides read TGTGCCAGCAGCCAAGATGGGCTAGCGGGAGGCTCAGATACGCAGTATTTT. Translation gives CASSQDGLAGGSDTQYF.